The clone carrying this T cell receptor beta chain was detected a few times. Its antigen is not identified. Profiling relied on immunoSEQ multiplex PCR, and the TCRdb table lists in-frame clones only, not all of them. This table has roughly 48,000 clones, 81% appearing once. Germline CDR1 is SEHNR and CDR2 is FQNEAQ (reference sequence). The CDR3 has 13 residues. Trimming pared 1 base from V and 4 bases from J, leaving 4 bases between. The data are from a study of T cells in tumors after PD-1 blockade. Study in general: No patient had prior checkpoint blockade, systemic immunosuppression, or radiotherapy within 4 weeks. Peripheral blood samples averaged about 33,000 unique clonotypes and some 120,000 templates. Notes on the study in general: Blood contained about 40% of the tumor's TCR clonotypes.

The sample in question was PBMCs, obtained before anti-PD-1 treatment. The V gene is TRBV7-9, the J gene TRBJ2-2; D is unclear. This clonotype originated in a human donor with basal cell carcinoma. The CDR3 here is CASSLGGTGELFF. CDR3 nucleotides: TGTGCCAGCAGCTTAGGAGGCACCGGGGAGCTGTTTTTT. Using reference TRBV7-9 and TRBJ2-2 for the parts outside the CDR3, the full variable domain is DTGVSQNPRHKITKRGQNVTFRCDPISEHNRLYWYRQTLGQGPEFLTYFQNEAQLEKSRLLSDRFSAERPKGSFSTLEIQRTEQGDSAMYLCASSLGGTGELFFGEGSRLTVL.